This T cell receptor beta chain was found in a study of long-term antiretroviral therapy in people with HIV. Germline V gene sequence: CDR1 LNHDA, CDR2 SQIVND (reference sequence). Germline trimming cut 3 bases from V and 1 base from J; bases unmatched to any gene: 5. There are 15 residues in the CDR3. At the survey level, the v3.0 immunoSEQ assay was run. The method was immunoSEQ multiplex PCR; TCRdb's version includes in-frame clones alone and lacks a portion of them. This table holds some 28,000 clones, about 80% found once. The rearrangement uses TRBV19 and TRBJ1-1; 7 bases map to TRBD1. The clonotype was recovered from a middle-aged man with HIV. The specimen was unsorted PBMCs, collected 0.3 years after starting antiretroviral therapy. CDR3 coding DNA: TGTGCCAGTAGTATGACGAGACAGGGGAACACTGAAGCTTTCTTT. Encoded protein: CASSMTRQGNTEAFF.